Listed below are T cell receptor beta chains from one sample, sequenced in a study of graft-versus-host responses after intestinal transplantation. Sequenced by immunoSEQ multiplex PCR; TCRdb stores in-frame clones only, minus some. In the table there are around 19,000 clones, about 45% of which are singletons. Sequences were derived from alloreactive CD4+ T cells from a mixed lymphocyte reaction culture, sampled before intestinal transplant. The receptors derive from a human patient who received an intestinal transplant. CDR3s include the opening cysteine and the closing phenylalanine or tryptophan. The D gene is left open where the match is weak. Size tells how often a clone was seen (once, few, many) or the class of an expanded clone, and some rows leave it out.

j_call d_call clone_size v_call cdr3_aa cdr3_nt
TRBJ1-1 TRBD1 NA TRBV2 CASSGDRGLTEAFF TGTGCCAGCAGTGGGGACAGGGGGCTGACTGAAGCTTTCTTT
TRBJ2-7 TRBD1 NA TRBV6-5 CASINRGRLSYEQYF TGTGCCAGCATCAACAGGGGGCGCCTCTCCTACGAGCAGTACTTC
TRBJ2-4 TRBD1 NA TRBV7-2 CASSQTRDRPKVAKNIQYF TGTGCCAGCAGCCAGACCCGGGACAGACCCAAAGTGGCCAAAAACATTCAGTACTTC
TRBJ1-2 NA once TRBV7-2 CASSLEGIYGYTF TGTGCCAGCAGCTTGGAGGGTATCTATGGCTACACCTTC
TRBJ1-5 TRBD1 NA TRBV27 CASRMTGGRPQHF TGTGCCAGCAGGATGACAGGGGGGAGGCCCCAGCATTTT
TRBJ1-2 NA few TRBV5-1 CASSLVGLANYGYTF TGCGCCAGCAGCTTGGTCGGTTTAGCTAACTATGGCTACACCTTC
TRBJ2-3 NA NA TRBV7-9 CAGTGGVVTDTQYF TGTGCCGGGACTGGCGGGGTAGTAACAGATACGCAGTATTTT
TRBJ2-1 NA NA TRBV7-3 CASSSSGTLQFF TGTGCCAGCAGCTCATCCGGGACTCTGCAGTTCTTC
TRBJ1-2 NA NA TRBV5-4 CASCIILPGKTYGYTF TGTGCCAGCTGCATAATCCTACCAGGAAAGACCTATGGCTACACCTTC
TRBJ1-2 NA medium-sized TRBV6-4 CASSGKGGYTF TGTGCCAGCAGTGGCAAGGGGGGCTACACCTTC
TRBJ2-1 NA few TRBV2 CASNLVGGLNEQFF TGTGCCAGCAATCTCGTGGGGGGACTCAATGAGCAGTTCTTC
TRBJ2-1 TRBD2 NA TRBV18 CASSPGTSFYEQFF TGTGCCAGCTCACCCGGGACTAGTTTTTATGAGCAGTTCTTC
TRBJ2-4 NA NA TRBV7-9 CASSLVSKNIQYF TGTGCCAGCAGCTTAGTATCCAAAAACATTCAGTACTTC
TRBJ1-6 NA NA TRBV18 CASSPTPQLDSPLHF TGTGCCAGCTCACCAACCCCGCAGCTAGATTCACCCCTCCACTTT
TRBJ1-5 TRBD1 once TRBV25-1 CASRGTGGDNQPQHF TGTGCCAGCAGGGGAACAGGGGGCGACAATCAGCCCCAGCATTTT
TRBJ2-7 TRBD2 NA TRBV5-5 CASSSQTSGVYEQYF TGTGCCAGCAGCTCGCAGACTAGCGGGGTGTACGAGCAGTACTTC
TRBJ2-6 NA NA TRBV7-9 CASNAGRSGANVLTF TGTGCCAGCAACGCGGGCCGCTCTGGGGCCAACGTCCTGACTTTC
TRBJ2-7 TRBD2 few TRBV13 CASSPRGVGGGTYEQYF TGTGCCAGCAGCCCCCGGGGTGTGGGCGGGGGTACCTACGAGCAGTACTTC
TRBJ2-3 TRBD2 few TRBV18 CASSPLAGGSDTQYF TGTGCCAGCTCACCACTAGCGGGGGGCTCAGATACGCAGTATTTT
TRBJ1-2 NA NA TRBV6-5 CASSQQGNYGYTF TGTGCCAGCAGCCAACAGGGTAACTATGGCTACACCTTC
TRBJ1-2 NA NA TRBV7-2 CASSLVGLLGYTF TGTGCCAGCAGCTTAGTGGGGCTTTTGGGCTACACCTTC
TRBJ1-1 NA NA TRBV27 CASSSRLIIAEAFF TGTGCCAGCAGTTCGCGACTGATAATCGCTGAAGCTTTCTTT
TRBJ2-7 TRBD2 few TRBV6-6 CASSSTTSGHSYEQYF TGTGCCAGCAGCTCTACGACTAGCGGACACTCCTACGAGCAGTACTTC
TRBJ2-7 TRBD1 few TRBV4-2 CASSRDRGPYEQYF TGTGCCAGCAGCCGCGACAGGGGGCCTTACGAGCAGTACTTC
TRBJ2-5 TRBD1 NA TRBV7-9 CASSPGQAQETQYF TGTGCCAGCAGCCCAGGACAGGCACAAGAGACCCAGTACTTC
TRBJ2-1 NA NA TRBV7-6 CASSLRTSSYNEQFF TGTGCCAGCAGCTTGCGGACAAGCTCCTACAATGAGCAGTTCTTC
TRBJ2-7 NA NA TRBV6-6 CASSYSPGVHEQYF TGTGCCAGCAGTTACTCTCCAGGGGTCCACGAGCAGTACTTC
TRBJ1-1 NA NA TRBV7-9 CASTNYIDWSTEAFF TGTGCCAGCACTAATTATATAGACTGGAGCACTGAAGCTTTCTTT
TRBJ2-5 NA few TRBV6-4 CASSADRGGETQYF TGTGCCAGCAGTGCCGACAGGGGAGGGGAGACCCAGTACTTC
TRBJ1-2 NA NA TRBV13 CASSFRPTHHNYGYTF TGTGCCAGCAGCTTTCGGCCGACTCACCATAACTATGGCTACACCTTC
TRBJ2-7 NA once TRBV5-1 CASSSGTSYEQYF TGCGCCAGCAGCTCGGGGACTTCCTACGAGCAGTACTTC
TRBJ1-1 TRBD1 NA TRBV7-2 CASSVQGGVTEAFF TGTGCCAGCAGCGTACAGGGGGGGGTCACTGAAGCTTTCTTT
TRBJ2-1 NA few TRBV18 CASSPSLELRNEQFF TGTGCCAGCTCACCAAGCCTAGAATTGAGGAATGAGCAGTTCTTC
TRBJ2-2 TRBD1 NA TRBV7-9 CASSSGTGETTGELFF TGTGCCAGCAGCTCCGGGACAGGGGAAACCACCGGGGAGCTGTTTTTT
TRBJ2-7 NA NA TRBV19 CASSMQGKEHEQYF TGTGCCAGTAGTATGCAGGGGAAGGAACACGAGCAGTACTTC
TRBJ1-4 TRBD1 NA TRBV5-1 CASSSHLKYHRGRDGGEKLFF TGCGCCAGCAGCTCTCACTTAAAATATCACAGGGGGCGGGATGGTGGGGAAAAACTGTTTTTT
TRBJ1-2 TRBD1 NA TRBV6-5 CASSTGQGPSGGYTF TGTGCCAGCAGTACAGGACAGGGGCCCTCCGGTGGCTACACCTTC
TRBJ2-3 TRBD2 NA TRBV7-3 CASRPTGTNTDTQYF TGTGCCAGCAGGCCGACCGGGACTAACACAGATACGCAGTATTTT
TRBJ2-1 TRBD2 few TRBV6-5 CASSYRGRRGDNEQFF TGTGCCAGCAGTTATCGGGGTCGGCGGGGGGATAATGAGCAGTTCTTC
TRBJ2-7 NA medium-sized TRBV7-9 CASSLSQVSYEQYF TGTGCCAGCAGCTTATCGCAGGTTTCCTACGAGCAGTACTTC
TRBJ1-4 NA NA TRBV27 CASSPTGIPNEKLFF TGTGCCAGCAGTCCCACCGGGATACCGAATGAAAAACTGTTTTTT